This is a list of T cell receptor beta chains from one sample in a study of T-cell reconstitution after alpha-beta-depleted transplantation in children. From the PCR reads, TCRdb called clonotypes with MiXCR, one entry per CDR3 protein. The sample records roughly 280,000 distinct CDR3 sequences, under 14% being singletons. Sample: peripheral blood, taken 180 days after TCRalphabeta/CD19-depleted stem cell transplant. The receptors stem from a male patient between 2 and 10 years old who had a stem cell transplant for chronic granulomatous disease, so the T cells may come from the graft donor. Each CDR3 is given with its conserved first and last residue. A D gene is named only where the DNA matches it firmly. Not every row has a clone size; where given, it reads once, few, many or a size class.

cdr3_length j_call v_call d_call clone_size cdr3_aa
15 TRBJ2-5 TRBV28 - many CASSSGGGGQETQYF
13 TRBJ2-1 TRBV5-1 - many CASSVSGNNEQFF
13 TRBJ2-7 TRBV27 - many CASSLQGPYEQYF
13 TRBJ2-1 TRBV7-2 - many CASSSGTHNEQFF
15 TRBJ2-1 TRBV6-2/TRBV6-3 - - CASSYSGEPYNEQFF
15 TRBJ2-3 TRBV12-3/TRBV12-4 TRBD1 many CASSLLQGASDTQYF
13 TRBJ2-3 TRBV7-9 - - CASSPPKGSTQYF
17 TRBJ2-7 TRBV27 - few CASSLSKTNQGAYEQYF
12 TRBJ1-4 TRBV7-2 - many CASSSPNGKLFF
16 TRBJ1-2 TRBV5-1 - many CASSAEGWGADYGYTF
14 TRBJ1-4 TRBV12-3/TRBV12-4 TRBD1 many CASSLGQVNEKLFF
14 TRBJ2-1 TRBV6-2/TRBV6-3 - many CASSPQGTDNEQFF
15 TRBJ1-2 TRBV19 TRBD1 - CASSSMGQGNYGYTF